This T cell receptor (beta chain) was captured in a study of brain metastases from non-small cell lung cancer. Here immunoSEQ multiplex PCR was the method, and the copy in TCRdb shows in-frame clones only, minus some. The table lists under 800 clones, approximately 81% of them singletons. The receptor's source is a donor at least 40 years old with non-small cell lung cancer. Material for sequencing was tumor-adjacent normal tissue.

CDR3 sequence: CASSPSDRALGYTF. CDR3 DNA sequence: TGTGCCAGCAGTCCCTCCGACAGGGCGTTGGGCTACACCTTC. V is TRBV28 and J is TRBJ1-2; 7 positions agree with TRBD1. The germline CDR1 and CDR2 sequences are MDHEN and SYDVKM. V lost 5 bases to trimming and J lost 8 bases; unmatched junction nucleotides: 11. CDR3 size: 14 residues.